Below, 27 T cell receptor beta chains from the same sample are listed, as sequenced in a study of beta chain features in type 1 diabetes. Study-wide points: All four CD4+ subsets from Type 1 diabetes patients carried moderately but significantly shorter TCRB CDR3s.

Their cognate antigens are unknown. What was sequenced were expressed TCRB transcripts, since all of the isolated RNA had been reverse transcribed. Sequenced by immunoSEQ multiplex PCR; TCRdb stores in-frame clones only, minus some. The repertoire includes some 290,000 clones, around 24% of them detected once, and over 0.01% sits in the top ten. Sequenced: naive CD4+ T cells from blood. These receptors all stem from a woman aged 25 to 39 with type 1 diabetes.

This clone was seen a handful of times. This chain connects TRBV5-6 to TRBJ1-5; D remains ambiguous. The CDR3 length is 15 residues. Germline V lookup: CDR1 SGHDT, CDR2 YYEEEE. The V end was cut by 2 bases, the J end by 0 bases, with 9 bases between. The CDR3 DNA follows: TGTGCCAGCAGCTTTGGCGGGAATAGCAATCAGCCCCAGCATTTT. Residues: CASSFGGNSNQPQHF.

This rearrangement joins TRBV5-1 to TRBJ2-2; 7 bases map to TRBD1. CDR1 is SGHRS, CDR2 YFSETQ, per germline. The V gene end was trimmed by 4 bases and the J gene end by 0 bases; junction bases not matched to a gene: 3. This CDR3 is built from 15 residues. The CDR3 sequence: CASSRGQSNTGELFF. The CDR3, as DNA: TGCGCCAGCAGCAGGGGACAGTCGAACACCGGGGAGCTGTTTTTT.

This clone was observed a handful of times. J is TRBJ1-1 and V is TRBV30; D gene ambiguous. The CDR3 is 14 amino acids. Germline loops: CDR1 GTSNPN, CDR2 SVGIG (reference sequence). Trimming took 2 bases from V and 4 from J, leaving 14 bases between them. CDR3 sequence: CAWSLYARGTEAFF. The DNA of the CDR3 is TGTGCCTGGAGTCTTTACGCCCGGGGCACTGAAGCTTTCTTT.

This rearrangement joins TRBV29-1 to TRBJ1-1, with TRBD1 matching 7 bases. Germline V gene lookup returns CDR1 SQVTM and CDR2 ANQGSEA. V shed 7 bases, J shed 4 bases, and the junction held 9 bases outside the gene matches. The CDR3 has 13 residues. The chain's CDR3 is CSAGGQMGTEAFF. DNA of the CDR3: TGCAGCGCTGGGGGACAGATGGGCACTGAAGCTTTCTTT.

J is TRBJ2-7 and V is TRBV30; 11 bases are a match to TRBD1. This CDR3 comprises 12 residues. CDR1 GTSNPN and CDR2 SVGIG come from the germline V gene (reference sequence). V lost 5 bases to trimming and J lost 5 bases; unmatched junction nucleotides: 2. The CDR3 here is CAWGTGGNEQYF. DNA of the CDR3: TGTGCCTGGGGGACAGGGGGGAACGAGCAGTACTTC.

This rearrangement joins TRBV15 to TRBJ2-3, with D possibly TRBD2 on 6 matching bases. V was clipped by 0 bases and J by 1 base, with 14 bases between them. The germline V gene encodes CDR1 LNHNV and CDR2 YYDKDF (reference sequence). The length of the CDR3 is 17 residues. The CDR3 coding sequence is TGTGCCACCAGCAGAGATCGGTGGCGGGGACGCACAGATACGCAGTATTTT. This sequence encodes CATSRDRWRGRTDTQYF.

This clone has more than one count but fewer than ten. This chain uses TRBV9 with TRBJ2-5; D unresolved. CDR1 SGDLS and CDR2 YYNGEE come from the germline V gene. The CDR3 length is 14 residues. V lost 0 bases and J 0 bases, leaving 6 bases between the germline ends. Written as DNA, the CDR3 is TGTGCCAGCAGCGTAGGGGCAAACCAAGAGACCCAGTACTTC. Translated, it gives CASSVGANQETQYF.

This clone occurred a few times. This rearrangement joins TRBV9 to TRBJ2-1, with TRBD2 matching over 10 bases. This CDR3 comprises 15 residues. Trimming removed 0 bases from V and 5 bases from J; junction bases left unmatched: 2. The germline CDR1 and CDR2 sequences are SGDLS and YYNGEE. CDR3 in amino acids: CASSVVAGGNNEQFF. As DNA, the CDR3 is TGTGCCAGCAGCGTAGTAGCGGGAGGCAACAATGAGCAGTTCTTC.

This clone showed up just a few times. The chain joins TRBV7-6 to TRBJ2-7; 10 bases agree with TRBD1. This CDR3 comprises 13 residues. With 5 bases clipped from V and 7 bases from J, the junction kept 5 bases outside the gene matches. CDR1 and CDR2 (germline): SGHVS, FNYEAQ. CDR3 in amino acids: CASSRTGGLEQYF. Written as DNA, the CDR3 is TGTGCCAGCAGCCGGACAGGGGGGCTAGAGCAGTACTTC.

The J gene is TRBJ2-1, the V gene TRBV30; the match to TRBD2 covers 13 bases. CDR1 and CDR2 (germline): GTSNPN, SVGIG (reference sequence). Trimming took 3 bases from V and 8 from J; bases not matched to a gene: 7. CDR3 length: 15 residues. Here the CDR3 reads CAWRTGTSGMYEQFF. The CDR3, as DNA: TGTGCCTGGAGGACCGGGACTAGCGGGATGTATGAGCAGTTCTTC.

This clone was observed a few times. This sequence joins TRBV4-2 and TRBJ2-1; D may be TRBD2 (7 bases). Per the germline V gene, CDR1 is LGHNA and CDR2 is YNFKEQ. The CDR3 runs 18 residues. Trimming cost V 1 base and J 3 bases, with 19 bases left between them. Here the CDR3 reads CASSQVPLQGGGYNEQFF. CDR3 nucleotide sequence: TGTGCCAGCAGCCAAGTCCCCCTTCAGGGAGGGGGCTACAATGAGCAGTTCTTC.

The sample holds a few counts of this clone. V is TRBV30 and J is TRBJ2-2, with TRBD1 matching over 7 bases. CDR1 is GTSNPN and CDR2 is SVGIG in the germline V gene (reference sequence). The CDR3 contains 14 residues. The junction had 8 bases not matched to a gene; V was cut back by 5 bases and J by 5 bases. The CDR3 reads CAWGQVVSTGELFF. The CDR3 DNA follows: TGTGCCTGGGGACAGGTTGTGAGTACCGGGGAGCTGTTTTTT. The variable domain in full, with the rest retrieved from reference TRBV30 and TRBJ2-2, is SQTIHQWPATLVQPVGSPLSLECTVEGTSNPNLYWYRQAAGRGLQLLFYSVGIGQISSEVPQNLSASRPQDRQFILSSKKLLLSDSGFYLCAWGQVVSTGELFFGEGSRLTVL.

CDR3 bases: TGCGCCAGCAGCTTGGGGACAGGGTACTATGGCTACACCTTC. Translated, it gives CASSLGTGYYGYTF. The chain recombines TRBV5-1 with TRBJ1-2; 8 bases are a match to TRBD1. V dropped 0 bases and J dropped 3; count of bases not matched to a gene: 1. The CDR3 is 14 amino acids. Germline-derived CDR1 and CDR2 are SGHRS and YFSETQ.

The sample holds a few counts of this clone. The chain carries TRBV29-1 and TRBJ1-1; D is ambiguous. V lost 1 base and J lost 8, with 14 bases in between. Germline assignment: CDR1 SQVTM and CDR2 ANQGSEA. The CDR3 covers 13 residues. As DNA, the CDR3 is TGCAGCGTTGAAGGGAGGCACACCTTAGAAGCTTTCTTT. Its protein is CSVEGRHTLEAFF.

This clone was picked up a small number of times. The rearrangement uses TRBV27 and TRBJ2-3; D perhaps matches TRBD2 (6 bases). Trimming stripped 5 bases from V and 1 base from J, with 19 bases between. Germline values: CDR1 MNHEY, CDR2 SMNVEV (reference sequence). The CDR3 is 17 residues long. The CDR3 spells CASSPFGTVYRTDTQYF. CDR3 DNA sequence: TGTGCCAGCAGTCCGTTCGGGACTGTCTATCGCACAGATACGCAGTATTTT.

The J gene is TRBJ2-3, the V gene TRBV5-4, with D possibly matching TRBD2 (6 bases). The CDR3 sequence is 15 residues long. V gave up 5 bases and J gave up 0 bases, with 13 bases separating them. Germline CDR1 is SGHNT and CDR2 is YYREEE (reference sequence). The CDR3, as DNA: TGTGCCAGCAGTTTCCCTAGCGCTAGCACAGATACGCAGTATTTT. It encodes CASSFPSASTDTQYF.

Only a few counts were recorded for this clone. The V and J genes are TRBV11-2 and TRBJ1-1; D may be TRBD1 (5 bases). Germline values: CDR1 SGHAT, CDR2 FQNNGV. V lost 0 bases to trimming and J lost 9 bases, with 11 bases between them. The CDR3 totals 13 residues. The CDR3 region is CASSLEQEKKAFF. CDR3 coding DNA: TGTGCCAGCAGCTTAGAACAGGAGAAGAAAGCTTTCTTT.

This clone was seen a handful of times. The chain joins TRBV28 to TRBJ1-4; D ambiguous. Trimming left V 8 bases short and J 8 bases short, with 9 bases between. Germline CDR1 MDHEN, CDR2 SYDVKM. The CDR3 consists of 11 residues. CDR3 sequence (DNA): TGTGCCAGCGCGACACACGAAAAACTGTTTTTT. This sequence encodes CASATHEKLFF.

A few counts support this clone. Other DNA sequences in this sample translate to the same CDR3. J is TRBJ2-7 and V is TRBV30, with D possibly TRBD2 on 6 matching bases. Trimming pared 0 bases from V and 1 base from J, leaving 10 bases between. The germline CDR1 and CDR2 sequences are GTSNPN and SVGIG (reference sequence). CDR3 length: 14 amino acids. The CDR3 here is CAWSVGGTSYEQYF. The CDR3 nucleotides are TGTGCCTGGAGTGTTGGAGGGACGTCCTACGAGCAGTACTTC.

The rearrangement joins TRBV5-6 to TRBJ1-4; 9 nucleotides line up with TRBD1. The CDR3 loop spans 15 amino acids. Germline trimming cut 4 bases from V and 8 bases from J; bases unmatched to any gene: 9. CDR1 and CDR2 (germline): SGHDT, YYEEEE. CDR3 sequence (DNA): TGTGCCAGCAGCCGTACCGGGACAGGGTTCGAAAAACTGTTTTTT. Its translation: CASSRTGTGFEKLFF.

The chain combines TRBV10-3 with TRBJ1-5; possibly TRBD1 for D (6 bases). Germline V CDR1 and CDR2: ENHRY, SYGVKD. The CDR3 is made up of 15 amino acids. The ends were cut back, 4 bases at V and 0 bases at J, with 10 bases in the middle. CDR3 coding DNA: TGTGCCATCAGTGGGGGGGGCAGTAGCAATCAGCCCCAGCATTTT. Translated, it gives CAISGGGSSNQPQHF.

The chain carries TRBV11-2 and TRBJ1-1, with 8 positions matching TRBD1. Germline V gives CDR1 SGHAT, CDR2 FQNNGV. The CDR3 sequence is 14 residues long. V lost 2 bases, J lost 4 bases, and 3 bases stayed unmatched. The chain's CDR3 is CASSLTDRVTEAFF. CDR3 DNA: TGTGCCAGCAGCTTAACGGACAGGGTCACTGAAGCTTTCTTT. The variable domain in full, with the rest retrieved from reference TRBV11-2 and TRBJ1-1, is EAGVAQSPRYKIIEKRQSVAFWCNPISGHATLYWYQQILGQGPKLLIQFQNNGVVDDSQLPKDRFSAERLKGVDSTLKIQPAKLEDSAVYLCASSLTDRVTEAFFGQGTRLTVV.

This clone appeared a few times. The gene calls are TRBV13 and TRBJ1-2; TRBD1 is a possible D gene (6 bases). This CDR3 is built from 13 residues. Germline lookup yields CDR1 PRHDT and CDR2 FYEKMQ (reference sequence). V was clipped by 5 bases and J by 10 bases, with 17 bases between them. In DNA, the CDR3 is TGTGCCAGCAGCCCGGCCAGGGGCACCTACTACACCTTC. Translating gives CASSPARGTYYTF.

This clone appeared a few times. V and J are TRBV30 and TRBJ1-3; TRBD1 might be the D (6 bases). Per germline, CDR1 GTSNPN and CDR2 SVGIG (reference sequence). CDR3 length: 13 residues. Trimming stripped 1 base from V and 2 bases from J, with 6 bases between. The CDR3 region has the DNA TGTGCCTGGAGTGCAGGGGCTGGAAACACCATATATTTT. Translated, it gives CAWSAGAGNTIYF.

This clone was detected a few times. The chain employs TRBV29-1 and TRBJ2-3, with 9 bases aligning to TRBD1. The CDR3 length is 14 residues. With 8 bases clipped from V and 4 bases from J, the junction kept 10 bases outside the gene matches. Germline values: CDR1 SQVTM, CDR2 ANQGSEA. For the CDR3, the DNA is TGCAGCAGCGGGCCGGGACAGGGTTCAGATACGCAGTATTTT. This codes for CSSGPGQGSDTQYF.

This clone was detected a few times. The genes are TRBV7-9 and TRBJ2-1; possible D gene TRBD2, 5 bases. Germline CDR1 and CDR2: SEHNR and FQNEAQ (reference sequence). With 5 bases removed from V and 4 bases from J, the gap between germline ends came to 15 bases. CDR3 length equals 15 residues. In DNA, the CDR3 is TGTGCCAGCAGCCCCCGTCTAGCTGATTACAATGAGCAGTTCTTC. This codes for CASSPRLADYNEQFF.

This clone has more than one count but fewer than ten. The chain is built from TRBV15 and TRBJ2-1, with 10 bases lining up with TRBD2. Germline V gives CDR1 LNHNV, CDR2 YYDKDF (reference sequence). The CDR3 is made up of 16 amino acids. The ends lost 3 bases at V and 0 bases at J; junction bases unmatched: 2. CDR3 amino acids: CATSSRLAGSYNEQFF. DNA of the CDR3: TGTGCCACCAGCAGTCGACTAGCGGGCTCCTACAATGAGCAGTTCTTC.